Listed here are 7 T cell receptor beta chains from one sample, sequenced in a study of identical twins. TCRdb reanalysed the 5' RACE reads using MiXCR and keeps one entry per CDR3 protein. Found here are about 660,000 distinct CDR3 sequences, over 8.5% of them singletons; the top ten hold 0.75% to 1%. These sequences were also reported in another study, on yellow fever vaccine responses in identical twins.

The material sequenced was PBMCs. The receptors come from a woman aged 18-29 years in good health.

This clonotype was recorded a few times. The chain carries TRBV11-1 and TRBJ2-3; 14 nucleotides agree with TRBD2. Trimming cost V 5 bases and J 2 bases; bases outside gene matches: 12. The germline CDR1 and CDR2 sequences are SGHAT and FQDESV (reference sequence). The CDR3 contains 19 residues. The CDR3 bases are TGTGCCAGCAGCCGGTGGAGACTAGCGGGGGGGCGCGACACAGATACGCAGTATTTT. Protein sequence: CASSRWRLAGGRDTDTQYF.

J is TRBJ2-7 and V is TRBV28; D is unresolved. V gave up 3 bases and J gave up 4 bases, with 13 bases separating them. Per the germline V gene, CDR1 is MDHEN and CDR2 is SYDVKM. The length of the CDR3 is 14 residues. The CDR3 DNA follows: TGTGCCAGCAGTTTGTTCACCACGCAATACGAGCAGTACTTC. Its protein product is CASSLFTTQYEQYF. The whole variable domain, remainder taken from reference TRBV28 and TRBJ2-7, is DVKVTQSSRYLVKRTGEKVFLECVQDMDHENMFWYRQDPGLGLRLIYFSYDVKMKEKGDIPEGYSVSREKKERFSLILESASTNQTSMYLCASSLFTTQYEQYFGPGTRLTVT.

This clonotype was counted at least ten times. V gene TRBV4-2 combines with J gene TRBJ2-3; D may be TRBD2 (6 bases). The length of the CDR3 is 17 residues. Germline CDR1 reads LGHNA; CDR2 reads YNFKEQ. Between the trimmed V and J ends, which lost 0 bases and 3 bases, there was a span of 16 bases. The CDR3 protein is CASSQDMRREQTDTQYF. The CDR3 DNA reads TGTGCCAGCAGCCAAGATATGAGACGGGAGCAAACAGATACGCAGTATTTT.

The chain recombines TRBV4-3 with TRBJ1-5; D not certain. This CDR3 is 14 amino acids long. V was trimmed by 0 bases and J by 1 base, leaving 4 bases between them. Germline V gene lookup returns CDR1 LGHNA and CDR2 YSLEER. As DNA, the CDR3 is TGCGCCAGCAGCCAAGATATGAGCAATCAGCCCCAGCATTTT. It encodes CASSQDMSNQPQHF.

In this sample, this clonotype turned up a few times. The V call is TRBV4-1, the J call TRBJ1-1, with D unresolved. Germline-derived CDR1 and CDR2 are MGHRA and YSYEKL. CDR3 length: 15 residues. Trimming left V 3 bases short and J 6 bases short, with 17 bases between. As DNA, the CDR3 is TGCGCCAGCAGCCACCCCCCTGGGCGCACTCCTGAAGCTTTCTTT. Translation gives CASSHPPGRTPEAFF.

The V gene is TRBV6-5, the J gene TRBJ2-7; D may be TRBD1 or TRBD2 (5 bases each). Germline V gives CDR1 MNHEY, CDR2 SVGAGI. This CDR3 contains 15 residues. The V gene lost 0 bases and the J gene lost 2 bases, with 11 bases spanning the gap. The CDR3 loop reads CASSYSGRGPYEQYF. The CDR3 DNA is TGTGCCAGCAGTTACTCGGGACGGGGACCCTACGAGCAGTACTTC.

In this sample, this clonotype turned up many times. This chain uses TRBV12-3 or TRBV12-4 with TRBJ2-2, with D unresolved. This CDR3 is built from 13 residues. Trimming pared 5 bases from V and 5 bases from J, leaving 9 bases between. The CDR3 sequence: CASSDHQTGELFF. The CDR3 DNA sequence: TGTGCCAGCAGTGACCACCAAACCGGGGAGCTGTTTTTT.